The 9 T cell receptor beta chains presented below share a single source sample, sequenced in a study of T cells in Graves' hyperthyroidism and ophthalmopathy (dated by TCRdb to the late 2010s). Library generation was performed with multiplex PCR. TCRdb records Illumina HiSeq 2000 as the sequencer. The TCR beta CDR3 regions were amplified from RNA transcripts. A first-round RT-PCR of the TCR CDR3 used the HTBI primer set with the Qiagen OneStep RT-PCR kit. The raw public data were reprocessed by TCRdb itself: fastp quality trimming at Q25, MiXCR clonotype calling, in-frame beta chains only. CDR3 protein sequences are deduplicated, and each keeps its most common genes and DNA. This sample has 550,000 to 600,000 distinct CDR3 sequences in its table, and 13% to 15% of those were observed once. The top ten hold more than 6% of the sample. The sequenced sample consisted of blood. The receptor set was obtained from a woman under 30 with Graves' ophthalmopathy.

This clonotype was detected ten times or more. The chain is built from TRBV27 and TRBJ2-5, with a weak D call TRBD2 (7 bases). CDR3 length: 15 amino acids. V shed 4 bases and J shed 5 bases, with 17 bases lying between them. The germline CDR1 and CDR2 sequences are MNHEY and SMNVEV (reference sequence). The CDR3 sequence is CASSSLGAGVETQYF. The CDR3 nucleotides read TGTGCCAGCAGTTCCCTGGGGGCGGGAGTGGAGACCCAGTACTTC.

This clonotype appeared many times. This CDR3 is CASRWTGGAGNEQFF. The CDR3 coding sequence is TGTGCCAGCAGATGGACAGGGGGCGCGGGCAATGAGCAGTTCTTC. The chain couples TRBV2 to TRBJ2-1; TRBD1 aligns across 11 bases. This CDR3 has 15 amino acids. The junction had 7 bases not matched to a gene; V was cut back by 6 bases and J by 6 bases. Germline CDR1 SNHLY, CDR2 FYNNEI.

In its sample, this clonotype was seen a few times. This CDR3 reads CASSVGGAGANVLTF. In DNA form, the CDR3 reads TGTGCCAGCAGCGTAGGGGGGGCTGGGGCCAACGTCCTGACTTTC. V and J are TRBV9 and TRBJ2-6; maybe TRBD2 (6 bases). V lost 0 bases, J lost 2 bases, and 6 bases lay in between. Germline V gene lookup returns CDR1 SGDLS and CDR2 YYNGEE. The CDR3 spans 15 residues.

This clonotype was found many times. The chain has TRBV6-1 and TRBJ1-2; D is uncertain. CDR1 and CDR2 (germline): MNHNS, SASEGT. The CDR3 runs 12 residues. The V end lost 4 bases, the J end lost 4 bases, and 7 bases lay between the germline ends. The CDR3 loop reads CASSANSYGYTF. CDR3 nucleotide sequence: TGTGCCAGCAGTGCGAATTCCTATGGCTACACCTTC.

This clonotype was seen repeatedly, ten times or more. The genes are TRBV30 and TRBJ2-7; tentative D call: TRBD1 (6 bases). The V end lost 0 bases, the J end lost 6 bases, and 9 bases lay between the germline ends. The CDR3 is 12 amino acids. Germline-derived CDR1 and CDR2 are GTSNPN and SVGIG (reference sequence). CDR3 nucleotide sequence: TGTGCCTGGAGTGTTGGCAGGGGCGAGCAGTACTTC. The encoded protein is CAWSVGRGEQYF.

The table lists this clonotype with many counts. The J gene is TRBJ2-1, the V gene TRBV7-9; 15 bases agree with TRBD2. CDR1 is SEHNR and CDR2 is FQNEAQ in the germline V gene (reference sequence). The CDR3 has 20 residues. The V segment lost 1 base and the J segment 0 bases; nucleotides outside the gene matches: 7. The CDR3 coding sequence is TGTGCCAGCAGCTTAGATCCGGGACTAGCGGGAGGCCTCTCCTACAATGAGCAGTTCTTC. Translation: CASSLDPGLAGGLSYNEQFF.

Many counts were recorded for this clonotype. This chain connects TRBV4-1 to TRBJ2-5; 8 bases align to TRBD2. With V trimmed by 4 bases and J by 7 bases, 17 bases remained unmatched. The CDR3 is made up of 17 amino acids. Germline V gene lookup returns CDR1 MGHRA and CDR2 YSYEKL. This CDR3 reads CASSPGLAGGYGGTQYF. The CDR3 DNA follows: TGCGCCAGCAGCCCCGGACTAGCCGGAGGTTATGGTGGGACCCAGTACTTC.

This clonotype was counted between two and nine times. The genes are TRBV12-3 or TRBV12-4 and TRBJ2-3; 12 bases are shared with TRBD2. The CDR3 contains 14 residues. V lost 4 bases to trimming and J lost 8 bases; unmatched junction nucleotides: 4. CDR3 in DNA: TGTGCCAGCAGTTCGGAACTAGCGGGAGGTACGCAGTATTTT. It specifies CASSSELAGGTQYF.

Many counts were recorded for this clonotype. This chain uses TRBV10-2 with TRBJ2-2; D not resolved. Germline-derived CDR1 and CDR2 are WSHSY and SAAADI. The CDR3 extends over 13 amino acids. Between the trimmed V and J ends, which lost 5 bases and 7 bases, there was a span of 11 bases. CDR3 residues: CASSWQDDGELFF. The DNA of the CDR3 is TGCGCCAGCAGTTGGCAGGACGACGGGGAGCTGTTTTTT.